A single sample gave rise to the 23 T cell receptor beta chains below, sequenced in a study of post-analysis software for immune sequencing data. Study-wide results and caveats: About five TRBV segments appeared more often in patients than in controls, and TRBV5-6, TRBV5-1 and TRBV20-1 were among these.

TCR beta cDNA libraries included unique molecular identifiers. TCRdb called the PCR reads again in MiXCR, with one record for every CDR3 protein. Found here are about half a million distinct CDR3 sequences, roughly 34% of them singletons; the top ten hold roughly 6%. These TCRs' antigens remain unknown. Sequenced: blood. The receptors come from a girl between 2 and 17 years old with multiple sclerosis.

This clonotype turned up a few times. V gene TRBV7-2 combines with J gene TRBJ2-7; 10 nucleotides agree with TRBD2. The CDR3 spans 15 residues. V lost 5 bases and J lost 0; bases outside the gene matches: 4. Germline V gene data show CDR1 as SGHTA and CDR2 as FQGNSA. CDR3 residues: CASSAIAGGSYEQYF. In DNA, the CDR3 is TGTGCCAGCAGCGCCATAGCGGGGGGCTCCTACGAGCAGTACTTC.

This clonotype was counted only a few times. The V call is TRBV27, the J call TRBJ2-1; D not resolved. Germline CDR1 reads MNHEY; CDR2 reads SMNVEV (reference sequence). V lost 5 bases and J 5 bases, leaving 13 bases between the germline ends. The CDR3 is 14 residues long. The DNA of the CDR3 is TGTGCCAGCAGTCCATACAGCTTTAACAATGAGCAGTTCTTC. Translated: CASSPYSFNNEQFF.

This clonotype was detected only a few times. The J gene is TRBJ2-3, the V gene TRBV20-1; unclear D gene. The CDR3 is made up of 14 amino acids. The germline V gene encodes CDR1 DFQATT and CDR2 SNEGSKA (reference sequence). Trimming took off 2 bases at V and 2 bases at J, with 11 bases between the two ends. The CDR3 DNA reads TGCAGTGCTAGATCTGGTAGCAACACAGATACGCAGTATTTT. Its translation is CSARSGSNTDTQYF.

The V call is TRBV15, the J call TRBJ2-3; 7 bases line up with TRBD2. Germline values: CDR1 LNHNV, CDR2 YYDKDF (reference sequence). This CDR3 has 16 amino acids. V shed 3 bases and J 7 bases; nucleotides not matched to a gene: 13. This CDR3 reads CATSSKKAGLVYTQYF. The CDR3 coding sequence is TGTGCCACCAGCAGTAAGAAAGCAGGACTAGTGTATACGCAGTATTTT. Together with reference TRBV15 and TRBJ2-3, the CDR3 gives the full variable domain: DAMVIQNPRYQVTQFGKPVTLSCSQTLNHNVMYWYQQKSSQAPKLLFHYYDKDFNNEADTPDNFQSRRPNTSFCFLDIRSPGLGDTAMYLCATSSKKAGLVYTQYFGPGTRLTVL.

V usage is TRBV20-1 and J usage is TRBJ2-1, with 10 bases that match TRBD2. This CDR3 contains 18 residues. V was pared by 0 bases and J by 0 bases, with 8 bases of the junction left unmatched. Germline lookup yields CDR1 DFQATT and CDR2 SNEGSKA (reference sequence). CDR3 region: CSARELAGALSSYNEQFF. CDR3 DNA sequence: TGCAGTGCTAGAGAGCTAGCGGGGGCCCTCAGCTCCTACAATGAGCAGTTCTTC.

V usage is TRBV6-4 and J usage is TRBJ2-3, with TRBD1 matching over 8 bases. Germline CDR1 is MRHNA and CDR2 is SNTAGT. The CDR3 sequence is 14 residues long. Trimming removed 7 bases from V and 2 bases from J; junction bases left unmatched: 5. This CDR3 is CASTAGGPTDTQYF. The CDR3 DNA sequence: TGTGCCAGCACGGCAGGGGGCCCCACAGATACGCAGTATTTT.

V gene TRBV7-7 combines with J gene TRBJ2-1; D may correspond to TRBD1 or TRBD2 (5 bases each). Trimming cost V 2 bases and J 10 bases, with 18 bases left between them. Looked up from germline, CDR1 is SSHAT and CDR2 is FNYEAQ (reference sequence). The CDR3 has 15 amino acids. DNA for the CDR3: TGTGCCAGCAGCTTAAGTATATCGGGGCTGGGGGAGCAGTTCTTC. It yields the protein CASSLSISGLGEQFF.

This chain links TRBV2 with TRBJ1-2, with D perhaps matching TRBD1 (5 bases). Germline loops: CDR1 SNHLY, CDR2 FYNNEI. The CDR3 totals 12 residues. Between the trimmed V and J ends, which lost 6 bases and 7 bases, there was a span of 12 bases. Here the CDR3 reads CASRGDGGGYTF. The CDR3, as DNA: TGTGCCAGCAGAGGGGACGGCGGTGGCTACACCTTC. The full variable domain, its missing parts supplied by reference TRBV2 and TRBJ1-2, is EPEVTQTPSHQVTQMGQEVILRCVPISNHLYFYWYRQILGQKVEFLVSFYNNEISEKSEIFDDQFSVERPDGSNFTLKIRSTKLEDSAMYFCASRGDGGGYTFGSGTRLTVV.

The chain carries TRBV5-6 and TRBJ1-1, with D perhaps matching TRBD1 (6 bases). CDR3 length equals 16 residues. V lost 0 bases and J 7 bases, leaving 19 bases between the germline ends. The germline CDR1 and CDR2 sequences are SGHDT and YYEEEE. The CDR3 DNA follows: TGTGCCAGCAGCTTGGTAGGGATAACAGGGTGGGGTGAAGCTTTCTTT. Translated: CASSLVGITGWGEAFF.

This chain joins TRBV20-1 and TRBJ2-5; no firm D call. TRBJ2-7 matches the DNA end more closely, so the J call is doubtful. The germline gives CDR1 DFQATT, CDR2 SNEGSKA (reference sequence). The CDR3 contains 11 residues. CDR3: CSAPFNHEQYF. CDR3 nucleotide sequence: TGCAGTGCCCCCTTTAACCACGAGCAGTACTTC.

This clonotype has only a few counts. V usage is TRBV3-1 and J usage is TRBJ2-1, with a tentative D call TRBD2 (6 bases). The CDR3 is made up of 15 amino acids. The germline CDR1 and CDR2 sequences are LGHDT and YNNKEL (reference sequence). Trimming pared 1 base from V and 2 bases from J, leaving 9 bases between. For the CDR3, the DNA is TGTGCCAGCAGCCAAGCGGCGGGGCCCTACAATGAGCAGTTCTTC. This encodes CASSQAAGPYNEQFF.

This clonotype came up a few times. The chain links TRBV27 to TRBJ1-5, with D possibly matching TRBD1 (5 bases). In germline, CDR1 is MNHEY, CDR2 SMNVEV (reference sequence). CDR3 size: 12 residues. Between the trimmed V and J ends, which lost 2 bases and 7 bases, there was a span of 6 bases. The CDR3 nucleotides read TGTGCCAGCAGTTTACGGGGCCAGCCCCAGCATTTT. It translates to CASSLRGQPQHF.

In its sample, this clonotype was seen many times. The rearrangement uses TRBV20-1 and TRBJ2-3; D not certain. CDR1 is DFQATT, CDR2 SNEGSKA, per germline (reference sequence). V lost 5 bases and J 0 bases, leaving 9 bases between the germline ends. This CDR3 has 13 amino acids. CDR3 residues: CSAEARSTDTQYF. CDR3 nucleotides: TGCAGTGCTGAAGCTAGGAGCACAGATACGCAGTATTTT.

The table lists this clonotype with a few counts. This rearrangement joins TRBV7-8 to TRBJ1-5; TRBD1 matches at 9 bases. Germline V gives CDR1 SGHVS, CDR2 FQNEAQ. J was trimmed by 7 bases and V by 5 bases; bases with no gene match: 9. The CDR3 sequence is 15 residues long. As DNA, the CDR3 is TGTGCCAGCAGCGTTACCACAGGGGGCGGGCAGCCCCAGCATTTT. Translating gives CASSVTTGGGQPQHF.

This chain links TRBV3-1 with TRBJ1-1, with a weak D call TRBD1 (6 bases). Per the germline V gene, CDR1 is LGHDT and CDR2 is YNNKEL (reference sequence). V lost 6 bases and J 5 bases, leaving 25 bases between the germline ends. The CDR3 is made up of 17 amino acids. The CDR3 DNA follows: TGTGCCAGCAGTGACAGGATTCCCCTCGAATCGGGAACTGAAGCTTTCTTT. The encoded protein is CASSDRIPLESGTEAFF.

Worth noting for this clonotype: The junction differs from germline at one of its ends, possibly a read error. The CDR3, as DNA: TGTGCCGGCAGTGAATTTACAGGGGGGGGAGAGCAGTACTTC. Its protein is CAGSEFTGGGEQYF. The rearrangement uses TRBV6-1 and TRBJ2-7; the D gene is possibly TRBD1 (8 bases). Germline loops: CDR1 MNHNS, CDR2 SASEGT. CDR3 size: 14 residues.

Notes on this clonotype: A much larger clone differs by one base, so this may be a read error. J is TRBJ2-5 and V is TRBV7-8; possibly TRBD2 for D (5 bases). From germline, CDR1 is SGHVS and CDR2 FQNEAQ. The CDR3 totals 13 residues. V lost 4 bases and J lost 3, with 9 bases in between. CDR3 in amino acids: CASSSQREETQYF. As DNA, the CDR3 is TGTGCCAGCAGCTCCCAGAGGGAAGAGACCCAGTACTTC. Based on the CDR3 plus reference TRBV7-8 and TRBJ2-5, the full variable domain is GAGVSQSPRYKVAKRGQDVALRCDPISGHVSLFWYQQALGQGPEFLTYFQNEAQLDKSGLPSDRFFAERPEGSVSTLKIQRTQQEDSAVYLCASSSQREETQYFGPGTRLLVL.

The chain employs TRBV7-2 and TRBJ2-1; D possibly corresponds to TRBD2 (5 bases). The CDR3 covers 14 residues. Trimming took off 3 bases at V and 6 bases at J, with 12 bases between the two ends. From germline, CDR1 is SGHTA and CDR2 FQGNSA. The CDR3 region is CASSFVGGSNEQFF. CDR3 bases: TGTGCCAGCAGCTTCGTAGGAGGTTCCAATGAGCAGTTCTTC.

This clonotype was counted only a few times. The rearrangement links TRBV6-5 to TRBJ2-3; 8 bases match TRBD2. Losses at the gene ends were 6 bases for V and 5 bases for J; bases not matched to a gene: 10. There are 15 residues in the CDR3. Per germline, CDR1 MNHEY and CDR2 SVGAGI. The CDR3 region is CASRVGGGLGDTQYF. The CDR3 nucleotides are TGTGCCAGCAGGGTTGGCGGGGGGCTTGGAGATACGCAGTATTTT.

The gene calls are TRBV4-1 and TRBJ1-2; 8 positions agree with TRBD1. The CDR3 runs to 15 residues. V lost 4 bases, J lost 5 bases, and 9 bases stayed unmatched. Germline V gives CDR1 MGHRA, CDR2 YSYEKL. As DNA, the CDR3 is TGCGCCAGCAGCCCGGACAGGGCGGTTATTTATGGCTACACCTTC. Translating gives CASSPDRAVIYGYTF.

This clonotype was detected only a few times. This chain joins TRBV3-1 and TRBJ1-2; no clear D gene. The CDR3 spans 14 residues. The germline CDR1 and CDR2 sequences are LGHDT and YNNKEL (reference sequence). The V gene lost 1 base and the J gene lost 4 bases, with 10 bases spanning the gap. CDR3 coding DNA: TGTGCCAGCAGCCAAGGTCCGGGAATCTATGGCTACACCTTC. As protein: CASSQGPGIYGYTF.

J is TRBJ2-1 and V is TRBV14; 9 bases match TRBD2. There are 15 residues in the CDR3. The germline CDR1 and CDR2 sequences are SGHDN and FVKESK. Trimming cost V 5 bases and J 7 bases; bases outside gene matches: 9. The CDR3 DNA follows: TGTGCCAGCAGCAAGCAACGCGGGGGGGCTAATGAGCAGTTCTTC. Its translation is CASSKQRGGANEQFF.

This clonotype showed up many times. The chain joins TRBV7-6 to TRBJ2-1; D call uncertain. The V and J ends lost 5 bases and 5 bases respectively, with 4 bases between them. This CDR3 comprises 11 residues. From germline, CDR1 is SGHVS and CDR2 FNYEAQ. CDR3 in DNA: TGTGCCAGCAGCCCGGACAATGAGCAGTTCTTC. Translating it yields CASSPDNEQFF.